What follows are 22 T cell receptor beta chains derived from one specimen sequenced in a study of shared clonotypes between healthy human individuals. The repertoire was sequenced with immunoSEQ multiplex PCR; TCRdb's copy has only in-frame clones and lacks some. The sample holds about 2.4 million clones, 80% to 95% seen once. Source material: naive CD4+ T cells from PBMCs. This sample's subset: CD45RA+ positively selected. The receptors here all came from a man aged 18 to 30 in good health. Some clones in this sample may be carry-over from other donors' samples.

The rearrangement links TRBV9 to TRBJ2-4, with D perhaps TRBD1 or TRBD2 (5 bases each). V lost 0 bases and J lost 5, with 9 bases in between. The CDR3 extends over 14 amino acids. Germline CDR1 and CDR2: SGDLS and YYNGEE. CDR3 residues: CASSVGGVQNIQYF. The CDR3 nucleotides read TGTGCCAGCAGCGTAGGAGGGGTCCAAAACATTCAGTACTTC.

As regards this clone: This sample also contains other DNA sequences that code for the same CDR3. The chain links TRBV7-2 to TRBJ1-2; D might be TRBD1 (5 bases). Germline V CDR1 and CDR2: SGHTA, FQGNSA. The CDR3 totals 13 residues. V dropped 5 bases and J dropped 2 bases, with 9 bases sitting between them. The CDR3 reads CASSTDRNYGYTF. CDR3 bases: TGTGCCAGCAGCACCGACAGAAACTATGGCTACACCTTC.

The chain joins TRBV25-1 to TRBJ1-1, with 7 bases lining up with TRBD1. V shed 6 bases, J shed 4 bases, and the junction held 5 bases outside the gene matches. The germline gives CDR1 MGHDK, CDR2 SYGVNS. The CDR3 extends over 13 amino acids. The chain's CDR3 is CASSQQGFTEAFF. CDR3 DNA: TGTGCCAGCAGCCAACAGGGGTTCACTGAAGCTTTCTTT. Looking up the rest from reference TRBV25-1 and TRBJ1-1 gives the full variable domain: EADIYQTPRYLVIGTGKKITLECSQTMGHDKMYWYQQDPGMELHLIHYSYGVNSTEKGDLSSESTVSRIRTEHFPLTLESARPSHTSQYLCASSQQGFTEAFFGQGTRLTVV.

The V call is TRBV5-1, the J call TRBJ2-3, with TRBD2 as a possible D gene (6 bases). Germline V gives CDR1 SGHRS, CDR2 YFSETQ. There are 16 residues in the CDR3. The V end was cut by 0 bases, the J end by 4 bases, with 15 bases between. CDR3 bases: TGCGCCAGCAGCTTGGGACTAGGAAACGGGGCAGATACGCAGTATTTT. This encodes CASSLGLGNGADTQYF.

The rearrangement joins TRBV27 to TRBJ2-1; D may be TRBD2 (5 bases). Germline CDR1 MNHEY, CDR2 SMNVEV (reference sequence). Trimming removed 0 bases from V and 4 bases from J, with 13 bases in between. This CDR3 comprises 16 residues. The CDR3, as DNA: TGTGCCAGCAGTTTATCGGCTAGCCTGGGGTACAATGAGCAGTTCTTC. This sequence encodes CASSLSASLGYNEQFF.

DNA of the CDR3: TGTGCCAGCAGCCGCTCCTCTGGAAACACCATATATTTT. This codes for CASSRSSGNTIYF. The chain joins TRBV7-2 to TRBJ1-3, with D uncertain. Trimming removed 5 bases at V and 0 bases at J, with 5 bases between. Germline CDR1 reads SGHTA; CDR2 reads FQGNSA. CDR3 length equals 13 residues.

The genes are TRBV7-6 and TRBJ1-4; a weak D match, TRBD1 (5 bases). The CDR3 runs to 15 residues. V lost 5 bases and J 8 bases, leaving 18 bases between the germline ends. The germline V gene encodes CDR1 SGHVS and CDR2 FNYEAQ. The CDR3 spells CASSPGPLRFEKLFF. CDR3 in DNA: TGTGCCAGCAGCCCGGGACCCCTAAGGTTCGAAAAACTGTTTTTT. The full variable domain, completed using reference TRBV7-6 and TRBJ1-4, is GAGVSQSPRYKVTKRGQDVALRCDPISGHVSLYWYRQALGQGPEFLTYFNYEAQQDKSGLPNDRFSAERPEGSISTLTIQRTEQRDSAMYRCASSPGPLRFEKLFFGSGTQLSVL.

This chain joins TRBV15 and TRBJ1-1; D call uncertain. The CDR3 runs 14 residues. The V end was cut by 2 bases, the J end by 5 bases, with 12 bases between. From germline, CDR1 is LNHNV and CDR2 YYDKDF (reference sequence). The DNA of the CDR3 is TGTGCCACCAGCAGATTCCAAGGGATTACTGAAGCTTTCTTT. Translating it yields CATSRFQGITEAFF.

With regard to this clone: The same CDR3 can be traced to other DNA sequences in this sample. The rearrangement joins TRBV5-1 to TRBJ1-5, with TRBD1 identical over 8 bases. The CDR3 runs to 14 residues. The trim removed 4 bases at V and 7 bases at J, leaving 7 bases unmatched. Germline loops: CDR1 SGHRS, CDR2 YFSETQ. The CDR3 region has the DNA TGCGCCAGCAGCCCAGGACAGGGAGGACAGCCCCAGCATTTT. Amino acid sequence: CASSPGQGGQPQHF.

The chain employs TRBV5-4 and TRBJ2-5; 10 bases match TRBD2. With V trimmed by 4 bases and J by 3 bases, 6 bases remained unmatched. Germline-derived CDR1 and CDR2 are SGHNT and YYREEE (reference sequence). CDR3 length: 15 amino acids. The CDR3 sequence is CASSARLAGEETQYF. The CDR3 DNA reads TGTGCCAGCAGCGCAAGACTAGCGGGTGAAGAGACCCAGTACTTC.

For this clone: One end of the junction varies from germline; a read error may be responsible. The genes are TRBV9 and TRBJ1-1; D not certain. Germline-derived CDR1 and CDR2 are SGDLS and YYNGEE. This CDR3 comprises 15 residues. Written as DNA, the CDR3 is TGTGCCAGCAGCGTCAGCTCGACGGGGAACGCTGAAGCTTTCTTT. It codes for CASSVSSTGNAEAFF.

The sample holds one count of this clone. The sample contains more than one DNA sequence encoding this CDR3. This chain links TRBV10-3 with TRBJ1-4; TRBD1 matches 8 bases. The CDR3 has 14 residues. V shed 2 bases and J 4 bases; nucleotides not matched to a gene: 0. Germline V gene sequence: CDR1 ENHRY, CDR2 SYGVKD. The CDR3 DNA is TGTGCCATCAGTGAGGGGACAGGTAATGAAAAACTGTTTTTT. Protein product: CAISEGTGNEKLFF.

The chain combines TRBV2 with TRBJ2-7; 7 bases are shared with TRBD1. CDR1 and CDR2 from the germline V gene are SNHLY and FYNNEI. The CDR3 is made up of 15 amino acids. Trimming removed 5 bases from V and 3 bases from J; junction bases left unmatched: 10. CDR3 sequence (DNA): TGTGCCAGCAGTCCGGACAGGCCTGCGAGCTACGAGCAGTACTTC. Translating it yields CASSPDRPASYEQYF.

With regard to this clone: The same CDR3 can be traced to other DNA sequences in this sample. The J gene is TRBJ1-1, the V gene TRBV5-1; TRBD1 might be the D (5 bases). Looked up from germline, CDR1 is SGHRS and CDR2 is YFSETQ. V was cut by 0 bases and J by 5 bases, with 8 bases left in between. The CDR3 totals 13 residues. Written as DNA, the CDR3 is TGCGCCAGCAGCTTGGAATGGGGGACTGAAGCTTTCTTT. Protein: CASSLEWGTEAFF.

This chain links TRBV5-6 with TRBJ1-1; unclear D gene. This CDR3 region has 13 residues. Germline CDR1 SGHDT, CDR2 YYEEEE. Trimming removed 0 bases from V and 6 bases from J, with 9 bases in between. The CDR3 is CASSLERRAEAFF. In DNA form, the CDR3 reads TGTGCCAGCAGCTTGGAGAGACGGGCTGAAGCTTTCTTT. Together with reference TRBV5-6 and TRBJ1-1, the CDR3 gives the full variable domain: DAGVTQSPTHLIKTRGQQVTLRCSPKSGHDTVSWYQQALGQGPQFIFQYYEEEERQRGNFPDRFSGHQFPNYSSELNVNALLLGDSALYLCASSLERRAEAFFGQGTRLTVV.

CDR3 nucleotides: TGTGCCACCCAGCGGGAGCCTAACACAGATACGCAGTATTTT. Its protein product is CATQREPNTDTQYF. V is TRBV6-1 and J is TRBJ2-3; TRBD2 aligns across 8 bases. The germline V gene encodes CDR1 MNHNS and CDR2 SASEGT. This CDR3 contains 14 residues. Unmatched junction bases numbered 8, after V lost 10 bases and J lost 2 bases.

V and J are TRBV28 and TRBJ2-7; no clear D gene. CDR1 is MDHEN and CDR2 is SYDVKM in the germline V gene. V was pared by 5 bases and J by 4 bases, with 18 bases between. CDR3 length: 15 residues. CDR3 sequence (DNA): TGTGCCAGCAGTACCCCCGTGGCAGGCCAATACGAGCAGTACTTC. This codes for CASSTPVAGQYEQYF. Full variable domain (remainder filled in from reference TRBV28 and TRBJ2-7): DVKVTQSSRYLVKRTGEKVFLECVQDMDHENMFWYRQDPGLGLRLIYFSYDVKMKEKGDIPEGYSVSREKKERFSLILESASTNQTSMYLCASSTPVAGQYEQYFGPGTRLTVT.

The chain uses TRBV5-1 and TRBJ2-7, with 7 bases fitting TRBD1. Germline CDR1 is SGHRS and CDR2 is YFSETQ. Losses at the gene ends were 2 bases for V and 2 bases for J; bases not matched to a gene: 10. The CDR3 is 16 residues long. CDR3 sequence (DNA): TGCGCCAGCAGCTTTGACCGGACAGGATCTACCTACGAGCAGTACTTC. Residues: CASSFDRTGSTYEQYF.

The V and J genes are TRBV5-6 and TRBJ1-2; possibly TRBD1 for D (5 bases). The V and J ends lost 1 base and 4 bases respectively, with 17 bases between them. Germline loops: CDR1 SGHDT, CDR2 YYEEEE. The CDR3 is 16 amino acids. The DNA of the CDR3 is TGTGCCAGCAGCTTGAGAGGGGTTTATTCGGTCTATGGCTACACCTTC. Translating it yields CASSLRGVYSVYGYTF.

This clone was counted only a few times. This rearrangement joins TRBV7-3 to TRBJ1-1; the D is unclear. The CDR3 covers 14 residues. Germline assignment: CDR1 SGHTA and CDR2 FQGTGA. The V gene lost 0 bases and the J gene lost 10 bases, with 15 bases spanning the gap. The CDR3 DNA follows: TGTGCCAGCAGCTTAACGTCCAGCCTGACCGGAGCTTTCTTT. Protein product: CASSLTSSLTGAFF.

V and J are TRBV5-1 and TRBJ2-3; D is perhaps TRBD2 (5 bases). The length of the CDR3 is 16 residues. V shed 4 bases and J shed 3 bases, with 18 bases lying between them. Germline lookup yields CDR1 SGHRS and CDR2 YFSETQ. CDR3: CASSRDPKRGTDTQYF. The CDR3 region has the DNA TGCGCCAGCAGCCGGGATCCCAAACGAGGGACAGATACGCAGTATTTT.

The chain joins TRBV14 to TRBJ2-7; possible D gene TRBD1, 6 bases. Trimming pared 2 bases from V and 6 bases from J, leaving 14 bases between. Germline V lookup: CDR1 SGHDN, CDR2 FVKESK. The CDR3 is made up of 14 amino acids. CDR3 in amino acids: CASSQRNRGGEQYF. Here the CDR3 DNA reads TGTGCCAGCAGCCAAAGGAATCGAGGGGGCGAGCAGTACTTC.